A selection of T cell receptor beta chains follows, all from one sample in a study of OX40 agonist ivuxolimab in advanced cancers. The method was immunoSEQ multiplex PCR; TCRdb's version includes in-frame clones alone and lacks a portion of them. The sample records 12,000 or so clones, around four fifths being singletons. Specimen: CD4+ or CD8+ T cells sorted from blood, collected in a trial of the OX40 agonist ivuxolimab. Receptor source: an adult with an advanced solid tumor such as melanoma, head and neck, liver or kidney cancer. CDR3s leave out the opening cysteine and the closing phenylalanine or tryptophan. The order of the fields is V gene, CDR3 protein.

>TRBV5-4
ASSLEGPYNEQF
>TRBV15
ATSRDGRYGEKLF
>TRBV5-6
ASSHRLAGSEQY
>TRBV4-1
ASSQLGSEQETQY
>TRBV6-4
ASSDGNTGELF
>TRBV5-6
ASRTGTGGGYT
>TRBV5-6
ASSSGTGSNQPQH
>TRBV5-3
ARSLGQYNSPLH
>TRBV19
ASETQNYGYT
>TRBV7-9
ASSLAAGGVSYNEQF
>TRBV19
ASSITAGNTEAF
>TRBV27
ASSVQGGEAF
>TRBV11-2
ASSLPGVGNTIY
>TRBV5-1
ASGTGRIVENYGYT
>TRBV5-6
ASSPAGSHYEQY
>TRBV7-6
ASSGSGTYEQY
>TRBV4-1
ASSQDRTVGEKLF
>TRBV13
ASSSQTGLYNEQF
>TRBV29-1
SVRFSGSGELF
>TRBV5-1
ASSLKTGANYGYT
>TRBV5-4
ASNSVAGSTDTQY
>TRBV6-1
ASILSETQY
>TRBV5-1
ASSLAGQGAVNTEAF